This T cell receptor beta chain is drawn from a study of CD8 T cells in ankylosing spondylitis. Making use of molecular barcodes, quantitative 5'-RACE generated TCR beta libraries. A single record per CDR3 protein comes from TCRdb applying MiXCR to the 5' RACE reads. In the table there are about 220,000 distinct CDR3 sequences, 6% to 8.5% of which are singletons. Concerning this clonotype: The antigen is not known.

Study-level points and caveats: Researchers reportedly found disease-linked clones significantly enriched in matched ankylosing spondylitis synovial fluid. There was a TCR beta motif, made of eight highly homologous variants, that appeared characteristic of ankylosing spondylitis blood. Clones linked with disease were CD8+ and fairly uncommon in the peripheral blood.

V was cut by 5 bases and J by 8 bases, with 19 bases left in between. Germline loops: CDR1 SGHVS, CDR2 FNYEAQ. The CDR3 runs 15 residues. The chain employs TRBV7-6 and TRBJ2-1; the D is unclear. Sequencing was carried out using blood, either unsorted or a sorted T cell fraction (not recorded which). The receptor's source is a male donor with ankylosing spondylitis. CDR3 bases: TGTGCCAGCAGCCCGCGGACGGCACGCATTGATGAGCAGTTCTTC. Its protein is CASSPRTARIDEQFF. Variable domain in full (rest from reference TRBV7-6 and TRBJ2-1): GAGVSQSPRYKVTKRGQDVALRCDPISGHVSLYWYRQALGQGPEFLTYFNYEAQQDKSGLPNDRFSAERPEGSISTLTIQRTEQRDSAMYRCASSPRTARIDEQFFGPGTRLTVL.